The clone carrying this T cell receptor (beta chain) was recorded many times. Its antigen is as yet unknown. TCRdb redid the calling of the reads with MiXCR, one entry per CDR3 protein. Among about 490,000 distinct CDR3 sequences listed, about 15% were seen once. The source of the sample is a study of T cell repertoires in cytomegalovirus infection. The overall study: Public TCR beta signatures indicated both CMV infection and matching HLA type. General study points: Summed public TCR beta family frequency identified CMV carriers bearing the relevant HLA. HLA-C-restricted CMV clonotypes gave the most frequent clonotype in two of eight donors.

The CDR3 has 14 amino acids. CDR1 is WSHSY and CDR2 is SAAADI in the germline V gene. V lost 6 bases, J lost 7 bases, and 4 bases stayed unmatched. The material sequenced was CD8+ T cells from PBMCs. This TCR came from a human donor in good health (CMV status not recorded). Some clones in this sample may be carry-over from other donors' samples. The V gene is TRBV10-2, the J gene TRBJ2-1, with TRBD1 matching over 12 bases. The CDR3 protein is CASRGQGAGNEQFF. CDR3 bases: TGCGCCAGCAGGGGACAGGGGGCTGGAAATGAGCAGTTCTTC.